This T cell receptor (beta chain) was identified in a study of cytomegalovirus exposure and HLA in healthy donors. The overall study: A later analysis reported the same platform for the roughly 120 validation repertoires and the 666 first-cohort repertoires. Notes on the study in general: Diagnosis of cytomegalovirus status made by the classifier reportedly showed high specificity and sensitivity. Across donors, most TCRs were seen rarely, yet some public ones were widespread. The finding came from a later analysis; first-cohort TCR clusters tended to co-occur in the roughly 110 validation repertoires.

V lost 2 bases and J lost 5, with 12 bases in between. The CDR3 has 14 amino acids. The germline CDR1 and CDR2 sequences are MDHEN and SYDVKM. The method was immunoSEQ multiplex PCR; TCRdb's version includes in-frame clones alone and lacks a portion of them. The sample records 100,000 to 120,000 clones, about 88% being singletons. In the case of this clone: The antigen remains undetermined. The same CDR3 arises from other DNA sequences in this sample as well.

The clonotype comes from a woman aged 18-29 years in good health and CMV-seropositive. Sequencing was done on a sample of PBMCs. The rearrangement joins TRBV28 to TRBJ1-1; possible D gene TRBD1, 6 bases. CDR3 protein: CASSLRGGRTEAFF. CDR3 DNA: TGTGCCAGCAGTTTAAGGGGGGGTAGGACTGAAGCTTTCTTT.